The source of this T cell receptor beta chain is a study of blood T cell repertoires in COVID-19. Whole-study context: There were acute and convalescent COVID-19 samples, and they came from the United States, Italy and Spain. T cells, B-cell-depleted T cells, or PBMCs provided the cDNA or gDNA that served as material.

This CDR3 comprises 16 residues. Losses at the gene ends were 3 bases for V and 6 bases for J; bases not matched to a gene: 7. In germline, CDR1 is MDHEN, CDR2 SYDVKM. This clone was counted between two and nine times. Self-reported history from a screening survey and questionnaire set each donor's cohort. As processed by the authors: Amplifying reference gene primers gave estimates of nucleated cell counts. Sequencing used immunoSEQ multiplex PCR; TCRdb keeps in-frame clones, though not all of them. Clonal size and the V and J genes are those of that table, whereas D and trimming came from the DNA. The table has roughly 260,000 clones, 75% to 90% seen once.

Sequences were obtained from PBMCs or T cells enriched from blood (not recorded which). The chain joins TRBV28 to TRBJ1-5; 11 nucleotides agree with TRBD1. The TCR originated in a woman in her forties or fifties who had recovered from COVID-19. CDR3 loop: CASSFPRDRGVQPQHF. The CDR3 bases are TGTGCCAGCAGTTTTCCCCGGGACAGGGGGGTTCAGCCCCAGCATTTT.